Listed here are 30 T cell receptor beta chains from one sample, sequenced in a study of read filtering for tumor transcriptome and immune sequencing (dated by TCRdb to about 2020). The data were produced on an Illumina HiSeq 4000. Starting from approximately 0.4 ug RNA, TCR libraries were constructed with the Immunoverse kit using molecular barcoded adaptors that cover the alpha/delta and beta/gamma chains. The public reads were reprocessed in TCRdb via fastp at Q25 and MiXCR, keeping in-frame beta chains. Rows matching on CDR3 protein sequence are summarized as one entry with the most common DNA and genes. The sample includes nearly 60,000 distinct CDR3 sequences, with around 12% observed a single time. Approximately 16% of the sample goes to the ten largest clones. The sample was a population of CD138-negative cells sorted from bone marrow. The cell subset or site label of this sample denotes: bone marrow mononuclear cells depleted of CD138+ plasma/myeloma cells by negative magnetic selection. The receptors originated from a donor at least 40 years old with multiple myeloma.

This clonotype appeared many times. The chain employs TRBV18 and TRBJ1-4; the D gene is possibly TRBD1 (6 bases). Per the germline V gene, CDR1 is KGHSH and CDR2 is LQKENI. V was clipped by 0 bases and J by 3 bases, with 11 bases between them. This CDR3 region has 16 residues. CDR3 DNA: TGTGCCAGCTCACCACCGACGGGGGCATCTAATGAAAAACTGTTTTTT. As protein: CASSPPTGASNEKLFF.

This clonotype showed up just a few times. Since no conserved phenylalanine or tryptophan closes the CDR3, a read error is the likely cause. The rearrangement joins TRBV10-3 to TRBJ2-7, with 7 bases fitting TRBD1. Germline values: CDR1 ENHRY, CDR2 SYGVKD. The trim removed 8 bases at V and 0 bases at J, leaving 4 bases unmatched. The CDR3 has 13 amino acids. Written as DNA, the CDR3 is TGTGCCATCGGCCGGGACAGCTCCTACGAGCAGTACTGC. Amino acid sequence: CAIGRDSSYEQYC.

This clonotype was detected only a few times. The V gene is TRBV6-6, the J gene TRBJ2-2; D tentatively fits TRBD1 or TRBD2 (6 bases each). The germline V gene has CDR1 MNHNY and CDR2 SVGAGI (reference sequence). V was shortened by 8 bases and J by 6 bases, with 22 bases between the two germline ends. The CDR3 covers 16 residues. CDR3 region: CASGGLGAGIPGELFF. The CDR3 coding sequence is TGTGCCAGCGGGGGGCTGGGGGCGGGTATCCCCGGGGAGCTGTTTTTT.

Ten or more counts support this clonotype. V and J are TRBV12-3 or TRBV12-4 and TRBJ2-5; D is undetermined. Between the trimmed V and J ends, which lost 1 base and 5 bases, there was a span of 11 bases. The CDR3 is 14 amino acids. The CDR3 sequence is CASSLGLKAETQYF. The CDR3 DNA sequence: TGTGCCAGCAGTTTAGGTCTTAAGGCGGAGACCCAGTACTTC.

This clonotype was counted many times. The genes are TRBV7-3 and TRBJ2-3; TRBD2 agrees at 9 bases. J was trimmed by 2 bases and V by 5 bases; bases with no gene match: 8. The germline gives CDR1 SGHTA, CDR2 FQGTGA. This CDR3 is 16 amino acids long. The CDR3 loop is CASSLAGGTTTDTQYF. The CDR3 DNA sequence: TGTGCCAGCAGCCTGGCGGGGGGGACAACCACAGATACGCAGTATTTT.

At least ten counts were recorded for this clonotype. The chain has TRBV28 and TRBJ2-7; 9 nucleotides line up with TRBD1. Germline V gene lookup returns CDR1 MDHEN and CDR2 SYDVKM. The V segment lost 6 bases and the J segment 4 bases; nucleotides outside the gene matches: 4. This CDR3 spans 13 amino acids. The DNA of the CDR3 is TGTGCCAGCAGACGACAGGGGGGTTACGAGCAGTACTTC. This codes for CASRRQGGYEQYF.

This clonotype was counted many times. The chain combines TRBV29-1 with TRBJ1-1; D gene uncertain. The length of the CDR3 is 14 residues. Between the trimmed V and J ends, which lost 4 bases and 0 bases, there was a span of 12 bases. Germline CDR1 and CDR2: SQVTM and ANQGSEA. CDR3 sequence reads: CSVVRAPLNTEAFF. In DNA, the CDR3 is TGCAGCGTTGTTAGGGCCCCTTTGAACACTGAAGCTTTCTTT.

This clonotype was seen repeatedly, ten times or more. This chain links TRBV6-5 with TRBJ2-1; no clear D. Trimming stripped 5 bases from V and 0 bases from J, with 8 bases between. The germline gives CDR1 MNHEY, CDR2 SVGAGI. This CDR3 has 14 residues. The CDR3 DNA reads as TGTGCCAGCAGTCCTAGAAGCTCCTACAATGAGCAGTTCTTC. Translating gives CASSPRSSYNEQFF.

This clonotype was detected a few times. A much larger clone differs from this one at a single base, so this may be a read error. The chain employs TRBV14 and TRBJ2-1; unclear D gene. Germline CDR1 SGHDN, CDR2 FVKESK. The CDR3 has 13 residues. The CDR3 loop reads CASSQPNYNGQFF. The CDR3 DNA is TGTGCCAGCAGCCAACCCAACTACAATGGGCAGTTCTTC.

The sample holds many counts of this clonotype. This chain joins TRBV10-3 and TRBJ2-7; D ambiguous. Germline CDR1 and CDR2: ENHRY and SYGVKD. The CDR3 length is 15 residues. Between the trimmed V and J ends, which lost 5 bases and 6 bases, there was a span of 20 bases. In DNA, the CDR3 is TGTGCCATCAGTACCCCCTATATGCCGTCGGCCGAGCAGTACTTC. It specifies CAISTPYMPSAEQYF.

At least ten counts were recorded for this clonotype. CDR3 DNA sequence: TGCAGTGCTAGACCCGTTATGAGTACTTACGAGCAGTACTTC. It translates to CSARPVMSTYEQYF. This chain connects TRBV20-1 to TRBJ2-7, with D unclear. The V and J ends lost 2 bases and 4 bases respectively, with 15 bases between them. This CDR3 is 14 amino acids long. Germline CDR1 DFQATT, CDR2 SNEGSKA (reference sequence).

This clonotype has ten or more counts. The genes are TRBV11-2 and TRBJ1-1, with D tentatively TRBD1 (6 bases). The CDR3 loop spans 13 amino acids. CDR1 SGHAT and CDR2 FQNNGV come from the germline V gene. V lost 4 bases and J 3 bases, leaving 9 bases between the germline ends. CDR3: CASSSAGDTEAFF. The CDR3 DNA is TGTGCCAGCAGCTCTGCAGGGGACACTGAAGCTTTCTTT.

To note about this clonotype: Given a much more abundant clone one base away, this may be a read error. This chain connects TRBV28 to TRBJ1-5, with a tentative D call TRBD1 (6 bases). Germline V lookup: CDR1 MDHEN, CDR2 SYDVKM. This CDR3 spans 16 amino acids. CDR3 coding DNA: TGTGTCAGCAGTTCCCGGGCTAGGGGGAGCAATCAGCCCCAGCATTTT. This sequence encodes CVSSSRARGSNQPQHF.

The gene calls are TRBV11-2 and TRBJ1-4, with D unresolved. This CDR3 comprises 15 residues. Germline V gene sequence: CDR1 SGHAT, CDR2 FQNNGV. Between the trimmed V and J ends, which lost 1 base and 12 bases, there was a span of 18 bases. The CDR3 DNA follows: TGTGCCAGCAGCTTAGTTCTGCGGGGAAGGGTAGAACTGTTTTTT. This gives the protein CASSLVLRGRVELFF.

The sample holds many counts of this clonotype. This chain uses TRBV27 with TRBJ2-3, with D possibly being TRBD2 (5 bases). Germline assignment: CDR1 MNHEY and CDR2 SMNVEV (reference sequence). Trimming shortened V by 7 bases and J by 5 bases, and 13 bases separated the two germline ends. The CDR3 totals 13 residues. CDR3 sequence: CASKPLGGDTQYF. CDR3 DNA sequence: TGTGCCAGCAAACCCCTAGGAGGAGATACGCAGTATTTT.

The table lists this clonotype with many counts. CDR3 nucleotide sequence: TGTGCCAGCAGCTTAGCGGGCGCCAGCAATCAGCCCCAGCATTTT. Translated: CASSLAGASNQPQHF. The chain joins TRBV7-9 to TRBJ1-5; the D is unclear. Germline loops: CDR1 SEHNR, CDR2 FQNEAQ (reference sequence). CDR3 size: 15 residues. V lost 0 bases and J 1 base, leaving 7 bases between the germline ends.

The sample holds a few counts of this clonotype. Mismatch with germline at one junction end may stem from a read error. The chain combines TRBV5-1 with TRBJ2-1; 7 bases are shared with TRBD2. Germline CDR1 SGHRS, CDR2 YFSETQ. The length of the CDR3 is 14 residues. Here the CDR3 reads CASSLASGANEQFF. Written as DNA, the CDR3 is TGCGCCAGCAGTTTGGCTAGCGGCGCCAATGAGCAGTTCTTC.

This clonotype showed up many times. The chain joins TRBV6-5 to TRBJ1-1; possibly TRBD1 for D (5 bases). The germline V gene has CDR1 MNHEY and CDR2 SVGAGI. Trimming removed 5 bases from V and 4 bases from J, with 20 bases in between. The CDR3 runs to 16 residues. The CDR3 region has the DNA TGTGCCAGCAGTCCCTTACGCCGTCTTAGGGGCACTGAAGCTTTCTTT. Amino acids: CASSPLRRLRGTEAFF.

This clonotype was detected ten times or more. The chain employs TRBV24-1 and TRBJ2-2; a possible D gene is TRBD2 (6 bases). Germline values: CDR1 KGHDR, CDR2 SFDVKD. V was pared by 7 bases and J by 8 bases, with 19 bases between. CDR3 length equals 15 residues. The CDR3 bases are TGTGCCACCAGCAGGACTACCCAAGGGATGGGGGAGCTGTTTTTT. Its translation is CATSRTTQGMGELFF.

The sample holds many counts of this clonotype. This chain links TRBV12-3 or TRBV12-4 with TRBJ1-1; D is ambiguous. CDR3 length equals 16 residues. Trimming removed 7 bases from V and 3 bases from J, with 21 bases in between. The CDR3: CASTPRGSRTYTEAFF. The CDR3 DNA follows: TGTGCCAGCACCCCGCGAGGATCCAGAACCTACACTGAAGCTTTCTTT.

There are many counts of this clonotype. V gene TRBV5-1 combines with J gene TRBJ2-3; D is perhaps TRBD2 (5 bases). CDR3 length equals 15 residues. Between the trimmed V and J ends, which lost 6 bases and 0 bases, there was a span of 14 bases. CDR1 is SGHRS, CDR2 YFSETQ, per germline. CDR3 DNA: TGCGCCAGCACCCCGAGGGCAGGTAGCACAGATACGCAGTATTTT. It encodes CASTPRAGSTDTQYF.

Regarding this clonotype: Just one base apart from a much larger clone, this may be a read error. The chain carries TRBV6-6 and TRBJ2-1; tentatively, D is TRBD1 (6 bases). Germline V gene sequence: CDR1 MNHNY, CDR2 SVGAGI (reference sequence). The CDR3 extends over 14 amino acids. The CDR3 loop is CASTFRDNYNGQFF. The CDR3 DNA follows: TGTGCCAGCACCTTCCGGGACAACTACAATGGGCAGTTCTTC.

This clonotype turned up a few times. Possible read error: a much larger clone is one base away. V and J are TRBV4-1 and TRBJ2-1; 8 bases line up with TRBD1. The CDR3 runs to 15 residues. Germline assignment: CDR1 MGHRA and CDR2 YSYEKL. The V gene end was trimmed by 1 base and the J gene end by 9 bases; junction bases not matched to a gene: 8. Written as DNA, the CDR3 is TGCGCCAGCAGCCAAGCACGGGCAGGGGGCAGTGAGCAGTTCTTC. Translation gives CASSQARAGGSEQFF.

This clonotype has a count of ten or more. The CDR3 reads CASSSRTVGYEQYF. The CDR3 nucleotides read TGTGCCAGCAGCTCGCGGACAGTGGGCTACGAGCAGTACTTC. The rearrangement joins TRBV11-2 to TRBJ2-7, with D possibly TRBD1 on 6 matching bases. V was clipped by 4 bases and J by 3 bases, with 13 bases between them. Germline V gives CDR1 SGHAT, CDR2 FQNNGV. CDR3 length equals 14 residues.

A note on this clonotype: Given a much more abundant clone one base away, this may be a read error. The chain is built from TRBV5-6 and TRBJ2-7; D is perhaps TRBD2 (6 bases). The CDR3 is 14 amino acids. Germline V lookup: CDR1 SGHDT, CDR2 YYEEEE. The CDR3 sequence: CASELMAGSSEQYF. CDR3 DNA sequence: TGTGCCAGCGAATTGATGGCGGGGTCCTCCGAGCAGTACTTC.

Many counts were recorded for this clonotype. The chain couples TRBV5-5 to TRBJ2-1; no definite D call. V lost 0 bases and J 3 bases, leaving 7 bases between the germline ends. This CDR3 has 14 amino acids. Germline-derived CDR1 and CDR2 are SGHKS and YYEKEE (reference sequence). In DNA, the CDR3 is TGTGCCAGCAGCTTGGGGGCAGGCTACAATGAGCAGTTCTTC. It translates to CASSLGAGYNEQFF. The full variable domain, in which reference TRBV5-5 and TRBJ2-1 provide the parts outside the CDR3, is DAGVTQSPTHLIKTRGQQVTLRCSPISGHKSVSWYQQVLGQGPQFIFQYYEKEERGRGNFPDRFSARQFPNYSSELNVNALLLGDSALYLCASSLGAGYNEQFFGPGTRLTVL.

There are many counts of this clonotype. The chain couples TRBV7-8 to TRBJ1-1; tentatively, D is TRBD1 (5 bases). The V gene lost 5 bases and the J gene lost 6 bases, with 19 bases spanning the gap. CDR1 and CDR2 from the germline V gene are SGHVS and FQNEAQ. This CDR3 region has 15 residues. The CDR3 sequence is CASSPAWGGSAEAFF. In DNA form, the CDR3 reads TGTGCCAGCAGCCCCGCTTGGGGGGGTTCGGCTGAAGCTTTCTTT.

The chain uses TRBV4-2 and TRBJ2-7; a possible D gene is TRBD1 (6 bases). Germline V gene sequence: CDR1 LGHNA, CDR2 YNFKEQ. The CDR3 runs to 16 residues. The ends were cut back, 2 bases at V and 2 bases at J, with 16 bases in the middle. This CDR3 is CASSQNRDTVTYEQYF. The CDR3, as DNA: TGTGCCAGCAGCCAAAACCGGGACACCGTGACCTACGAGCAGTACTTC.

This clonotype was seen only a few times. The junction shows a germline mismatch at one end, possibly a read error. The chain has TRBV14 and TRBJ2-1, with D unresolved. Germline values: CDR1 SGHDN, CDR2 FVKESK. The CDR3 is 15 residues long. The CDR3 sequence is CASSQVRYSYNEQLF. The DNA for the CDR3 is TGTGCCAGCAGCCAAGTACGTTACTCCTACAACGAGCAGCTCTTC.

This clonotype has ten or more counts. V gene TRBV4-1 combines with J gene TRBJ2-7; TRBD2 matches at 10 bases. This CDR3 has 17 residues. J gave up 0 bases and V 0 bases, and 5 bases lay outside the gene matches. Per the germline V gene, CDR1 is MGHRA and CDR2 is YSYEKL. The CDR3 nucleotides read TGCGCCAGCAGCCAAGATTGGCTAGCGGGGGCCTCCTACGAGCAGTACTTC. Encoded protein: CASSQDWLAGASYEQYF.